This TCR beta chain comes out of a study of graft-versus-host responses after intestinal transplantation listed by TCRdb under 2021. With respect to the entire study: The transplants that recipients got were multivisceral, liver-intestinal, or isolated intestinal. Every recipient was given anti-thymocyte globulin induction, then maintenance tacrolimus and steroids for around three years. A cohort of 20 to 25 intestinal transplant recipients, including one retransplant, was enrolled, and a few patients lacking pretransplant specimens were excluded. To identify alloreactive clones, pre-transplant mixed lymphocyte reaction products were sequenced and then compared with unstimulated pre-transplant donor and recipient T cells. After intestinal transplantation, graft-versus-host and host-versus-graft alloreactive T cell clones in the graft, circulation and bone marrow were tracked using bulk TCR-beta CDR3 sequencing. Donor T cell macrochimerism was defined as a peak of at least 4% donor T cells among recipient peripheral blood mononuclear cells. Samples from three later patients were sequenced in-house on an Illumina MiSeq with MiXCR processing rather than by the commercial service. General findings and caveats noted by the study authors: Early after transplant, declines in HvG clones were associated with peak levels of circulating GvH clones. GvH clones turned up in recipient bone marrow, with some appearing earlier in ileal mucosa or blood, a pattern consistent with an intestinal mucosal origin. High GvH to HvG T cell clonal ratios were observed in the allografts of patients with donor T cell macrochimerism. Conclusions were limited by the relatively low number and heterogeneity of intestinal transplant patients.

About this clone: This receptor's antigen is unknown. Per-base quality was not reported, and no clone a single base away is much larger than it.

According to the study, the label for this sample's time point signals: cells obtained before transplantation from donor or recipient. CD3+CD4+ and CD3+CD8+ populations were FACS-sorted from unstimulated pre-transplant donor and recipient cells taken from spleen or lymph nodes. CDR1 and CDR2 are read off the germline V gene as MDHEN and SYDVKM. The CDR3 runs 15 residues from the cysteine to the phenylalanine. Solely the CDR3 DNA is kept, with 45 bases framed from the first base. V is clipped by 5 bases and J by 3 bases, and the sequence between their germline boundaries is 13 bases long. Library preparation employed the immunoSEQ multiplex PCR assay. For most patients, genomic DNA was isolated using the Qiagen DNeasy Blood and Tissue Kit and was shipped frozen to Adaptive Biotechnologies for TCR sequencing. High-throughput TCR-beta CDR3 sequencing of genomic DNA from most patients was performed by Adaptive Biotechnologies. On the authors' methods: Adaptive's ImmunoSEQ software supplied the TCR sequencing data for 18 patients, while MiXCR and VDJtools were used to process three other patients. CD4 versus CD8 sorting errors were corrected by removing sequences found in both subsets at a frequency ratio below 5:1. Because the origin of CDR3 nucleotide sequences shared between donor and recipient could not be assigned, those sequences were removed. To be classed as alloreactive, a clone needed at least 2-fold expansion over unstimulated cells and a minimum CFSE-low frequency of 0.002% (template counts) or 0.001% (read counts). Clones were considered mappable if detected in sequenced pre-transplant spleen, lymph node, or MLR CFSE-low populations of the donor or recipient. Cumulative frequency of alloreactive clones was calculated as a percentage of all sequences weighted by copy number. TCRdb stores this immuneACCESS table with in-frame sequences only. Part of the clones is absent; in the studies checked, under half of the shortfall reflects unresolved V genes, and no reason is known for the rest. The V and J calls and the clone size are those of that table, but D and trimming were determined from the DNA. The table for this sample lists tens of thousands of clones; about 93% of them were counted only once. The ten biggest clones cover about 20% of the sample.

The receptor comes from a human donor who was the organ donor for an intestinal transplant. This specimen consisted of unstimulated CD8+ T cells sorted from spleen or lymph node cells, obtained before transplant. Recombination linked TRBV28 to TRBJ1-4, with the D gene not confidently named. The CDR3 here reads CASSQDAGANEKLFF. The nucleotides are TGTGCCAGCAGTCAGGATGCGGGCGCTAATGAAAAACTGTTTTTT.